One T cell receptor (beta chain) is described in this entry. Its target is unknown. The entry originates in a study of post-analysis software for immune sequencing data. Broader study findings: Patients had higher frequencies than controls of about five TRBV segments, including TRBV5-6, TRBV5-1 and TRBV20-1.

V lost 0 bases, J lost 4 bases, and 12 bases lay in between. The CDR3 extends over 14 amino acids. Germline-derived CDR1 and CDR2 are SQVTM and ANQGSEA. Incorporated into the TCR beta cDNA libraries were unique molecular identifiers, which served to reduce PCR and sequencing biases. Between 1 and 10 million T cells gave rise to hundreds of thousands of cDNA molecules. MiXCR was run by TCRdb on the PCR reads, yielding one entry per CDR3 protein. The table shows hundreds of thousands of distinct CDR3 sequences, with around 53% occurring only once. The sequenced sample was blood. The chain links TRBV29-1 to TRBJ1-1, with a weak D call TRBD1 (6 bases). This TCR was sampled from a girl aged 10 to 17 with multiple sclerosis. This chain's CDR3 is CSVEDRQGSTEAFF. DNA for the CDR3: TGCAGCGTTGAAGATCGTCAGGGGAGCACTGAAGCTTTCTTT.